What follows is one TCR beta chain and its context. This record comes from a study of T cell changes during pregnancy in multiple sclerosis. Germline V gene data show CDR1 as LNHDA and CDR2 as SQIVND (reference sequence). CDR3 length: 15 residues. J was trimmed by 0 bases and V by 10 bases; bases with no gene match: 5. Only in-frame clones appear in the TCRdb table, and some are missing; sequencing was by immunoSEQ multiplex PCR. The data show fewer than 50,000 clones, roughly 91% seen once. Sample: CD4+ T cells from peripheral blood mononuclear cells, taken in the first trimester of pregnancy. The receptor was derived from a female donor with multiple sclerosis, enrolled in a pregnancy study. The chain uses TRBV19 and TRBJ1-5, with TRBD1 identical over 11 bases. The CDR3 protein is CATRTGGYSNQPQHF. Written as DNA, the CDR3 is TGTGCCACCCGGACAGGGGGCTATAGCAATCAGCCCCAGCATTTT. The variable domain in full, completed from reference TRBV19 and TRBJ1-5, reads DGGITQSPKYLFRKEGQNVTLSCEQNLNHDAMYWYRQDPGQGLRLIYYSQIVNDFQKGDIAEGYSVSREKKESFPLTVTSAQKNPTAFYLCATRTGGYSNQPQHFGDGTRLSIL.